This TCR beta chain emerged from a study of blood T cell repertoires in COVID-19. Study information: The analysed material was cDNA or gDNA that came from T cells, B-cell-depleted T cells, or PBMCs.

V was pared by 0 bases and J by 3 bases, with 11 bases between. Germline loops: CDR1 SGDLS, CDR2 YYNGEE. The CDR3 is made up of 15 amino acids. A note on this clone: Other nucleotide sequences from this sample produce the same CDR3.

TCRdb's table, derived via immunoSEQ multiplex PCR, lists solely in-frame clones and lacks some. The sample lists fewer than 55,000 clones; approximately 85% were seen once. Sequencing used peripheral blood. This chain joins TRBV9 and TRBJ2-3, with a possible D match to TRBD2 (6 bases). This TCR derives from a man between 45 and 60 years old with active COVID-19. The CDR3 loop reads CASSVGGGGTDTQYF. The CDR3 bases are TGTGCCAGCAGCGTAGGGGGCGGAGGGACAGATACGCAGTATTTT.